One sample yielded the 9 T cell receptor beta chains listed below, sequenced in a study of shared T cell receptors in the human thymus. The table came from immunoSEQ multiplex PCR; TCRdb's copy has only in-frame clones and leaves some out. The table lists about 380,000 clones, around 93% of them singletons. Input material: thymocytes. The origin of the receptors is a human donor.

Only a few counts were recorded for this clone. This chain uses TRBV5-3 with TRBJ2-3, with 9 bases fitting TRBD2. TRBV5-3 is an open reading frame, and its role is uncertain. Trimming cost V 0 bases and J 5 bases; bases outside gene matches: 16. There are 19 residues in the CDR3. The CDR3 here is CARSLALAGWYLVRDTQYF. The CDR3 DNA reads TGTGCCAGAAGCTTGGCACTAGCGGGTTGGTATTTGGTGCGAGATACGCAGTATTTT.

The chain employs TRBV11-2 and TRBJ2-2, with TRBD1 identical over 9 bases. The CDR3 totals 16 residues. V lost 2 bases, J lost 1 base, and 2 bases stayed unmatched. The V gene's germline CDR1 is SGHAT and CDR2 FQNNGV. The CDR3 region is CASSLLDRGNTGELFF. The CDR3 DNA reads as TGTGCCAGCAGCTTACTGGACAGGGGGAACACCGGGGAGCTGTTTTTT.

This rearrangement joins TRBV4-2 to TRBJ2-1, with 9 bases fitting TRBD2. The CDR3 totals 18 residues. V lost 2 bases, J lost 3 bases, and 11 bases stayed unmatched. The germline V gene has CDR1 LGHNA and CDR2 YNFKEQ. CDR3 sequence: CASSQTGPPSGNYNEQFF. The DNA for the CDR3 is TGTGCCAGCAGCCAAACGGGCCCCCCTAGCGGGAACTACAATGAGCAGTTCTTC.

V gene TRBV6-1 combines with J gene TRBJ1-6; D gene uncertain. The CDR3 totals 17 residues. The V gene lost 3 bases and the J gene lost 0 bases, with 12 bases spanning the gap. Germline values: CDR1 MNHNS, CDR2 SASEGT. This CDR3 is CASSEKIRRSYNSPLHF. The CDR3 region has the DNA TGTGCCAGCAGTGAGAAAATTCGTCGCTCCTATAATTCACCCCTCCACTTT.

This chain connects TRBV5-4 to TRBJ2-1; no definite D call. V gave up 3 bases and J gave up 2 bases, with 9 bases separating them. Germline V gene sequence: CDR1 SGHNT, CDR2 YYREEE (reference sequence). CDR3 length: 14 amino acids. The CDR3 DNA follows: TGTGCCAGCAGCTGTTACGAGCCCTACAATGAGCAGTTCTTC. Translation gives CASSCYEPYNEQFF.

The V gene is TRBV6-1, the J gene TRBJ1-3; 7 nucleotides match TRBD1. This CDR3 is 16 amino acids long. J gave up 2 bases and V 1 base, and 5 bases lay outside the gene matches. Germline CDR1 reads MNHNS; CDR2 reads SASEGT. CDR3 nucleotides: TGTGCCAGCAGTGAAGAGGGGGCAGTGGCTGGAAACACCATATATTTT. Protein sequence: CASSEEGAVAGNTIYF.

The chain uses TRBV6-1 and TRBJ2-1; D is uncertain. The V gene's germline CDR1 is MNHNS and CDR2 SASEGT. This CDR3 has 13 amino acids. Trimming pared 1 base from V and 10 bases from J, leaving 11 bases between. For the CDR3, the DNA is TGTGCCAGCAGTGAAGTCGGCCAACCGGAGCAGTTCTTC. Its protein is CASSEVGQPEQFF.

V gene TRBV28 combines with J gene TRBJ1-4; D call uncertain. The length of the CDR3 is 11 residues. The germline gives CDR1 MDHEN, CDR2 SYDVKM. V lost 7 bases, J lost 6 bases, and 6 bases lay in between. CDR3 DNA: TGTGCCAGCATTGGAGATGAAAAACTGTTTTTT. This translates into CASIGDEKLFF.

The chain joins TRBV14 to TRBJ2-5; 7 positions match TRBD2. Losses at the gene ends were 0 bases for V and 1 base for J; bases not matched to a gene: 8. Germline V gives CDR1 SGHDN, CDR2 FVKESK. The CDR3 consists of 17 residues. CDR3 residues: CASSQDTSGTLQETQYF. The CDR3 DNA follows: TGTGCCAGCAGCCAAGATACCAGCGGGACCCTCCAAGAGACCCAGTACTTC.